This T cell receptor (beta chain) is drawn from a study of long-term antiretroviral therapy in people with HIV. At the survey level, the v3.0 immunoSEQ assay was run. TCRdb's table, derived via immunoSEQ multiplex PCR, lists solely in-frame clones and lacks some. The sample shows under 8,500 clones, under 85% of them seen only once. This CDR3 has 12 residues. The V gene's germline CDR1 is SGDLS and CDR2 YYNGEE. Trimming pared 3 bases from V and 8 bases from J, leaving 11 bases between. This clone has a single count. This specimen includes other DNA sequences encoding the same CDR3. The V call is TRBV9, the J call TRBJ1-1; D might be TRBD1 (5 bases). Sequenced material: unsorted PBMCs, taken 0.2 years after starting antiretroviral therapy. The receptor comes from a man between 40 and 49 years old with HIV. The CDR3 DNA reads TGTGCCAGCAGCGCGCGCGGGGACGAAGCTTTCTTT. Translating gives CASSARGDEAFF.